These 28 T cell receptor beta chains came from one sample sequenced in a study of T-cell reconstitution after alpha-beta-depleted transplantation in children. Construction of the TCRbeta library involved unique molecular identifiers. Via MiXCR, TCRdb re-called the PCR reads, giving one row per CDR3 protein. The table shows around 670,000 distinct CDR3 sequences, with over 10% occurring only once. The source was PBMCs, collected before TCRalphabeta/CD19-depleted stem cell transplant. These TCRs come from a girl aged 2 to 10 with congenital amegakaryocytic thrombocytopenia, due to receive a stem cell transplant.

This clonotype has a handful of counts. V usage is TRBV6-5 and J usage is TRBJ2-5; D is unclear. The V end was cut by 2 bases, the J end by 0 bases, with 10 bases between. CDR3 length equals 15 residues. Germline V gives CDR1 MNHEY, CDR2 SVGAGI. The CDR3, as DNA: TGTGCCAGCAGTTACCGAGAGAGATACCAAGAGACCCAGTACTTC. The encoded protein is CASSYRERYQETQYF.

The table lists this clonotype with many counts. This chain uses TRBV12-3 or TRBV12-4 with TRBJ2-7; 7 bases agree with TRBD1. The CDR3 spans 14 residues. V dropped 4 bases and J dropped 4; count of bases not matched to a gene: 7. CDR3 sequence: CASSSETGPYEQYF. CDR3 coding DNA: TGTGCCAGCAGTTCCGAGACAGGGCCATACGAGCAGTACTTC.

This clonotype was counted a few times. The rearrangement uses TRBV5-1 and TRBJ2-3; 7 nucleotides align to TRBD2. CDR3 size: 14 residues. The junction had 6 bases not matched to a gene; V was cut back by 2 bases and J by 6 bases. From germline, CDR1 is SGHRS and CDR2 YFSETQ. The CDR3 DNA follows: TGCGCCAGCAGCTTAGCGGGAATGTACGATACGCAGTATTTT. Translating it yields CASSLAGMYDTQYF.

The table lists this clonotype with many counts. V and J are TRBV12-3 or TRBV12-4 and TRBJ2-5; TRBD2 is a possible D gene (5 bases). V lost 6 bases, J lost 7 bases, and 15 bases lay in between. The CDR3 extends over 13 amino acids. DNA for the CDR3: TGTGCCAGCAGCGTAATAGAAGAGGGGACCCAGTACTTC. Translating it yields CASSVIEEGTQYF.

The chain couples TRBV20-1 to TRBJ1-2; 9 nucleotides align to TRBD1. CDR1 and CDR2 from the germline V gene are DFQATT and SNEGSKA (reference sequence). After removal of 2 bases from V and 6 bases from J, the junction contained 10 bases not matched to a gene. This CDR3 spans 15 amino acids. In DNA, the CDR3 is TGCAGTGCTAGAAACCTCGGGACAGGGAGGGATGGCTACACCTTC. It codes for CSARNLGTGRDGYTF.

This clonotype was observed at least ten times. The V and J genes are TRBV20-1 and TRBJ1-2; D gene ambiguous. This CDR3 has 13 amino acids. Germline V lookup: CDR1 DFQATT, CDR2 SNEGSKA (reference sequence). Trimming removed 4 bases at V and 2 bases at J, with 11 bases between. The CDR3, as DNA: TGCAGTGCTAATTCTCTCGGGAACTATGGCTACACCTTC. This encodes CSANSLGNYGYTF.

This clonotype was detected only a few times. This chain uses TRBV20-1 with TRBJ2-1; 7 positions match TRBD2. This CDR3 has 15 amino acids. Trimming took 5 bases from V and 4 from J; bases not matched to a gene: 11. Germline V lookup: CDR1 DFQATT, CDR2 SNEGSKA (reference sequence). CDR3 protein: CSAPSLGGSYNEQFF. CDR3 DNA: TGCAGTGCTCCAAGTCTTGGCGGGAGTTACAATGAGCAGTTCTTC.

The chain couples TRBV7-9 to TRBJ2-3; perhaps TRBD2 as D (5 bases). This CDR3 spans 13 amino acids. The germline V gene has CDR1 SEHNR and CDR2 FQNEAQ (reference sequence). The V and J ends lost 9 bases and 0 bases respectively, with 10 bases between them. The CDR3: CARGSLSTDTQYF. In DNA form, the CDR3 reads TGTGCCAGAGGGAGCCTGAGCACAGATACGCAGTATTTT. Using reference TRBV7-9 and TRBJ2-3 for the parts outside the CDR3, the full variable domain is DTGVSQNPRHKITKRGQNVTFRCDPISEHNRLYWYRQTLGQGPEFLTYFQNEAQLEKSRLLSDRFSAERPKGSFSTLEIQRTEQGDSAMYLCARGSLSTDTQYFGPGTRLTVL.

Regarding this clonotype: Its ends do not fully match the called genes, so a read error is possible. The rearrangement joins TRBV7-9 to TRBJ2-5, with 7 bases identical to TRBD2. In germline, CDR1 is SEHNR, CDR2 FQNEAQ (reference sequence). The CDR3 runs to 14 residues. Here the CDR3 DNA reads TGTGCCAGCAGCTTGGGGGGGTACCAAGAGACCCAGCACTTC. As protein: CASSLGGYQETQHF. The full variable domain, rest sourced from reference TRBV7-9 and TRBJ2-5, is DTGVSQNPRHKITKRGQNVTFRCDPISEHNRLYWYRQTLGQGPEFLTYFQNEAQLEKSRLLSDRFSAERPKGSFSTLEIQRTEQGDSAMYLCASSLGGYQETQHFGPGTRLLVL.

This clonotype has at least ten counts. J is TRBJ2-7 and V is TRBV29-1; perhaps TRBD1 as D (5 bases). The CDR3 contains 16 residues. The V end was cut by 4 bases, the J end by 0 bases, with 19 bases between. The germline V gene has CDR1 SQVTM and CDR2 ANQGSEA. CDR3 protein: CSVGQKTRMSSYEQYF. For the CDR3, the DNA is TGCAGCGTTGGACAGAAGACTCGAATGAGCTCCTACGAGCAGTACTTC.

This CDR3 is CSVEVTGNTEAFF. The CDR3 DNA follows: TGCAGCGTTGAAGTCACCGGGAACACTGAAGCTTTCTTT. The chain couples TRBV29-1 to TRBJ1-1; D is ambiguous. This CDR3 is built from 13 residues. V was clipped by 1 base and J by 1 base, with 7 bases between them. The germline gives CDR1 SQVTM, CDR2 ANQGSEA. Full variable domain (remainder filled in from reference TRBV29-1 and TRBJ1-1): SAVISQKPSRDICQRGTSLTIQCQVDSQVTMMFWYRQQPGQSLTLIATANQGSEATYESGFVIDKFPISRPNLTFSTLTVSNMSPEDSSIYLCSVEVTGNTEAFFGQGTRLTVV.

This clonotype was recorded at least ten times. V gene TRBV4-1 combines with J gene TRBJ2-5; 7 bases fit TRBD2. This CDR3 is 13 amino acids long. Germline V gene sequence: CDR1 MGHRA, CDR2 YSYEKL. J gave up 2 bases and V 6 bases, and 3 bases lay outside the gene matches. As DNA, the CDR3 is TGCGCCAGCAGAGGGACTACACAAGAGACCCAGTACTTC. This translates into CASRGTTQETQYF.

The V call is TRBV12-3 or TRBV12-4, the J call TRBJ2-5; tentatively, D is TRBD1 (6 bases). Trimming left V 6 bases short and J 4 bases short, with 21 bases between. The CDR3 is 16 amino acids. The DNA of the CDR3 is TGTGCCAGCAGCGGGGAAGATTCACAGGGTGCAGAGACCCAGTACTTC. Protein sequence: CASSGEDSQGAETQYF.

At least ten counts were recorded for this clonotype. This CDR3 reads CASSLALAGVLPDTQYF. CDR3 sequence (DNA): TGCGCCAGCAGCTTGGCTCTAGCGGGAGTTTTACCGGATACGCAGTATTTT. The chain combines TRBV5-1 with TRBJ2-3, with 10 bases identical to TRBD2. V shed 0 bases and J 6 bases; nucleotides not matched to a gene: 10. Looked up from germline, CDR1 is SGHRS and CDR2 is YFSETQ. The CDR3 totals 17 residues.

In this sample, this clonotype turned up a few times. The J gene is TRBJ2-5, the V gene TRBV20-1, with D tentatively TRBD2 (6 bases). CDR3 length: 15 amino acids. V lost 0 bases to trimming and J lost 2 bases, with 13 bases between them. Germline V gene data show CDR1 as DFQATT and CDR2 as SNEGSKA (reference sequence). CDR3 in DNA: TGCAGTGCTAGAGATGCGGGGACTGGGCAAGAGACCCAGTACTTC. The encoded protein is CSARDAGTGQETQYF.

This clonotype has just a few counts. Just one base apart from a much larger clone, this may be a read error. The chain joins TRBV12-3 or TRBV12-4 to TRBJ1-3, with 7 bases fitting TRBD1. CDR3 length equals 14 residues. V was pared by 6 bases and J by 2 bases, with 4 bases of the junction left unmatched. The CDR3 here is CASSVDRAGNTIYF. The CDR3 region has the DNA TGTGCCAGCAGCGTCGACAGGGCTGGAAACACCATATATTTT.

This clonotype was seen a few times. The chain couples TRBV20-1 to TRBJ2-5, with 11 bases identical to TRBD2. Unmatched junction bases numbered 8, after V lost 3 bases and J lost 2 bases. This CDR3 comprises 16 residues. The germline gives CDR1 DFQATT, CDR2 SNEGSKA (reference sequence). For the CDR3, the DNA is TGCAGTGCTAGCCCCGGACTAGCGGGCGAACAAGAGACCCAGTACTTC. Its translation is CSASPGLAGEQETQYF.

This clonotype was observed a few times. The CDR3 DNA follows: TGTGCCAGCAGTTACAGGAGCATGAACACTGAAGCTTTCTTT. Its protein is CASSYRSMNTEAFF. The chain joins TRBV6-5 to TRBJ1-1; D uncertain. Per germline, CDR1 MNHEY and CDR2 SVGAGI. Between the trimmed V and J ends, which lost 2 bases and 0 bases, there was a span of 7 bases. The length of the CDR3 is 14 residues.

This clonotype was detected only a few times. This chain links TRBV7-9 with TRBJ1-1, with 7 bases identical to TRBD1. Germline trimming cut 4 bases from V and 2 bases from J; bases unmatched to any gene: 13. The CDR3 contains 17 residues. Germline CDR1 and CDR2: SEHNR and FQNEAQ (reference sequence). The CDR3 here is CASSSLQGRVLNTEAFF. CDR3 nucleotides: TGTGCCAGCAGCTCCTTACAGGGGAGGGTCCTTAACACTGAAGCTTTCTTT.

This clonotype was seen just once. A read error may be the cause here, since a much bigger clone is one base away. The chain links TRBV6-5 to TRBJ2-1; TRBD2 is a possible D gene (5 bases). This CDR3 is 12 amino acids long. V was pared by 6 bases and J by 7 bases, with 10 bases between. Germline V gives CDR1 MNHEY, CDR2 SVGAGI. The CDR3 is CASSGLQNEQFF. DNA of the CDR3: TGTGCCAGCAGCGGACTCCAAAATGAGCAGTTCTTC.

This clonotype was observed a few times. V is TRBV20-1 and J is TRBJ2-7; 8 bases map to TRBD2. The junction had 12 bases not matched to a gene; V was cut back by 3 bases and J by 5 bases. The V gene's germline CDR1 is DFQATT and CDR2 SNEGSKA (reference sequence). CDR3 length: 15 amino acids. The CDR3 coding sequence is TGCAGTGCTAGTACCGGGAGGGCCGTCGTGCACGAGCAGTACTTC. Protein sequence: CSASTGRAVVHEQYF.

The rearrangement uses TRBV6-5 and TRBJ2-1; D is ambiguous. The CDR3 covers 14 residues. V was trimmed by 0 bases and J by 6 bases, leaving 9 bases between them. Per the germline V gene, CDR1 is MNHEY and CDR2 is SVGAGI. CDR3 nucleotides: TGTGCCAGCAGTTACTCGGCGGCCCGCAATGAGCAGTTCTTC. Translation: CASSYSAARNEQFF.

This clonotype was counted many times. This sequence joins TRBV20-1 and TRBJ2-3, with 8 bases aligning to TRBD1. The CDR3 spans 15 residues. J was trimmed by 1 base and V by 6 bases; bases with no gene match: 9. The germline V gene encodes CDR1 DFQATT and CDR2 SNEGSKA (reference sequence). DNA of the CDR3: TGCAGTGCGAGACTAACAGGGGGGCGCACAGATACGCAGTATTTT. Protein product: CSARLTGGRTDTQYF.

This clonotype was recorded at least ten times. V is TRBV5-1 and J is TRBJ1-1; maybe TRBD1 (5 bases). The CDR3 spans 12 residues. V lost 4 bases and J lost 5, with 9 bases in between. Germline CDR1 is SGHRS and CDR2 is YFSETQ. This CDR3 is CASSTWGTEAFF. The CDR3 DNA reads as TGCGCCAGCAGCACTTGGGGGACTGAAGCTTTCTTT.

Many counts were recorded for this clonotype. The chain joins TRBV6-1 to TRBJ1-5; 9 nucleotides align to TRBD1. The CDR3 has 16 amino acids. With 5 bases clipped from V and 4 bases from J, the junction kept 9 bases outside the gene matches. CDR1 is MNHNS, CDR2 SASEGT, per germline. Here the CDR3 DNA reads TGTGCCAGCAGTAGGACCGGGACAGGGAGTAATCAGCCCCAGCATTTT. Translating it yields CASSRTGTGSNQPQHF.

This clonotype was seen a few times. The chain has TRBV6-1 and TRBJ1-1; D unclear. V was shortened by 1 base and J by 4 bases, with 7 bases between the two germline ends. Germline CDR1 reads MNHNS; CDR2 reads SASEGT. The CDR3 sequence is 13 residues long. The DNA for the CDR3 is TGTGCCAGCAGTGAAGTAAGGACCACTGAAGCTTTCTTT. It yields the protein CASSEVRTTEAFF.

In its sample, this clonotype was seen many times. V is TRBV20-1 and J is TRBJ2-1; D uncertain. V was trimmed by 4 bases and J by 6 bases, leaving 13 bases between them. The CDR3 covers 13 residues. Looked up from germline, CDR1 is DFQATT and CDR2 is SNEGSKA (reference sequence). CDR3 residues: CSATYYALNEQFF. For the CDR3, the DNA is TGCAGTGCTACCTACTACGCCCTCAATGAGCAGTTCTTC.

V usage is TRBV12-3 or TRBV12-4 and J usage is TRBJ1-2; no firm D call. The CDR3 covers 17 residues. V shed 3 bases and J shed 4 bases, with 21 bases lying between them. For the CDR3, the DNA is TGTGCCAGCAGTTTTATCCCCCCCGGGCCTACCTCCTATGGCTACACCTTC. Encoded protein: CASSFIPPGPTSYGYTF.